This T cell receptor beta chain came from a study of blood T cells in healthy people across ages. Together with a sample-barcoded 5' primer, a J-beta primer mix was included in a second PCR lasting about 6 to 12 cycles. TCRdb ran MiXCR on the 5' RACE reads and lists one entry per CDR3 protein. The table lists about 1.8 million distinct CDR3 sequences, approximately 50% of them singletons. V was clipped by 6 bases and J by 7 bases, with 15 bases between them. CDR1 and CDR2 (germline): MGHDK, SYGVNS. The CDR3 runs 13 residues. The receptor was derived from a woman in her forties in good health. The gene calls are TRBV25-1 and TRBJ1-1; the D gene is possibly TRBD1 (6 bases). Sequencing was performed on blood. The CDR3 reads CASRGQGMVEAFF. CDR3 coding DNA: TGTGCCAGCAGAGGGCAGGGGATGGTTGAAGCTTTCTTT.